The present entry profiles one T cell receptor (beta chain) with its context. Its cognate antigen is unknown. The sample belongs to a study of shared clonotypes between healthy human individuals. Study context: The study enrolled two women and a few men aged 18 to 49. Findings of the study overall: A limitation of the genetic and exposure-history diversity represented arose from few donors.

Deep-level assay runs were performed. Original processing methods: Quality scores were absent from the junction-only immunoSEQ sequences, so filtering differed. Here immunoSEQ multiplex PCR was the method, and the copy in TCRdb shows in-frame clones only, minus some. V and J calls and clone size are those listed in that table; D and trimming were worked out from the DNA. The repertoire holds some 510,000 clones, 75% to 85% seen once, with around 13% in the top ten. The CDR3 contains 13 residues. The trim removed 4 bases at V and 4 bases at J, leaving 5 bases unmatched. Germline V gene data show CDR1 as SGHNT and CDR2 as YYREEE (reference sequence).

The sequenced material came from PBMCs. V usage is TRBV5-4 and J usage is TRBJ2-7; TRBD2 matches 7 bases. The sequence was collected from a woman in her thirties or forties in good health. Some clones in this sample may be carry-over from other donors' samples. The CDR3 DNA reads TGTGCCAGCAGCGGCACTAGCGTTTACGAGCAGTACTTC. Its protein is CASSGTSVYEQYF.